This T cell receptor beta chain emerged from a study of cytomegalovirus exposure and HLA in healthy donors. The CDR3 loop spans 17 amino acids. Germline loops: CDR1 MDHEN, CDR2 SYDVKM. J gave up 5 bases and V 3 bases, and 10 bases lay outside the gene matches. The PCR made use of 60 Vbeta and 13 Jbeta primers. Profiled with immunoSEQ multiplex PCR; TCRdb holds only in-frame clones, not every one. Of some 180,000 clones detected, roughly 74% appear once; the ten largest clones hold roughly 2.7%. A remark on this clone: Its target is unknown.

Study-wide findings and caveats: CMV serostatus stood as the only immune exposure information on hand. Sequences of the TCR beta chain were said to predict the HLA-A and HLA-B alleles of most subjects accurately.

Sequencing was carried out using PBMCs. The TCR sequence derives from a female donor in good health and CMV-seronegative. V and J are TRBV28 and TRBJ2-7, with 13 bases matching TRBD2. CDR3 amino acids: CASSLWTSGSSLDEQYF. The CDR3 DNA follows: TGTGCCAGCAGTTTGTGGACTAGCGGGAGTAGTTTGGACGAGCAGTACTTC.